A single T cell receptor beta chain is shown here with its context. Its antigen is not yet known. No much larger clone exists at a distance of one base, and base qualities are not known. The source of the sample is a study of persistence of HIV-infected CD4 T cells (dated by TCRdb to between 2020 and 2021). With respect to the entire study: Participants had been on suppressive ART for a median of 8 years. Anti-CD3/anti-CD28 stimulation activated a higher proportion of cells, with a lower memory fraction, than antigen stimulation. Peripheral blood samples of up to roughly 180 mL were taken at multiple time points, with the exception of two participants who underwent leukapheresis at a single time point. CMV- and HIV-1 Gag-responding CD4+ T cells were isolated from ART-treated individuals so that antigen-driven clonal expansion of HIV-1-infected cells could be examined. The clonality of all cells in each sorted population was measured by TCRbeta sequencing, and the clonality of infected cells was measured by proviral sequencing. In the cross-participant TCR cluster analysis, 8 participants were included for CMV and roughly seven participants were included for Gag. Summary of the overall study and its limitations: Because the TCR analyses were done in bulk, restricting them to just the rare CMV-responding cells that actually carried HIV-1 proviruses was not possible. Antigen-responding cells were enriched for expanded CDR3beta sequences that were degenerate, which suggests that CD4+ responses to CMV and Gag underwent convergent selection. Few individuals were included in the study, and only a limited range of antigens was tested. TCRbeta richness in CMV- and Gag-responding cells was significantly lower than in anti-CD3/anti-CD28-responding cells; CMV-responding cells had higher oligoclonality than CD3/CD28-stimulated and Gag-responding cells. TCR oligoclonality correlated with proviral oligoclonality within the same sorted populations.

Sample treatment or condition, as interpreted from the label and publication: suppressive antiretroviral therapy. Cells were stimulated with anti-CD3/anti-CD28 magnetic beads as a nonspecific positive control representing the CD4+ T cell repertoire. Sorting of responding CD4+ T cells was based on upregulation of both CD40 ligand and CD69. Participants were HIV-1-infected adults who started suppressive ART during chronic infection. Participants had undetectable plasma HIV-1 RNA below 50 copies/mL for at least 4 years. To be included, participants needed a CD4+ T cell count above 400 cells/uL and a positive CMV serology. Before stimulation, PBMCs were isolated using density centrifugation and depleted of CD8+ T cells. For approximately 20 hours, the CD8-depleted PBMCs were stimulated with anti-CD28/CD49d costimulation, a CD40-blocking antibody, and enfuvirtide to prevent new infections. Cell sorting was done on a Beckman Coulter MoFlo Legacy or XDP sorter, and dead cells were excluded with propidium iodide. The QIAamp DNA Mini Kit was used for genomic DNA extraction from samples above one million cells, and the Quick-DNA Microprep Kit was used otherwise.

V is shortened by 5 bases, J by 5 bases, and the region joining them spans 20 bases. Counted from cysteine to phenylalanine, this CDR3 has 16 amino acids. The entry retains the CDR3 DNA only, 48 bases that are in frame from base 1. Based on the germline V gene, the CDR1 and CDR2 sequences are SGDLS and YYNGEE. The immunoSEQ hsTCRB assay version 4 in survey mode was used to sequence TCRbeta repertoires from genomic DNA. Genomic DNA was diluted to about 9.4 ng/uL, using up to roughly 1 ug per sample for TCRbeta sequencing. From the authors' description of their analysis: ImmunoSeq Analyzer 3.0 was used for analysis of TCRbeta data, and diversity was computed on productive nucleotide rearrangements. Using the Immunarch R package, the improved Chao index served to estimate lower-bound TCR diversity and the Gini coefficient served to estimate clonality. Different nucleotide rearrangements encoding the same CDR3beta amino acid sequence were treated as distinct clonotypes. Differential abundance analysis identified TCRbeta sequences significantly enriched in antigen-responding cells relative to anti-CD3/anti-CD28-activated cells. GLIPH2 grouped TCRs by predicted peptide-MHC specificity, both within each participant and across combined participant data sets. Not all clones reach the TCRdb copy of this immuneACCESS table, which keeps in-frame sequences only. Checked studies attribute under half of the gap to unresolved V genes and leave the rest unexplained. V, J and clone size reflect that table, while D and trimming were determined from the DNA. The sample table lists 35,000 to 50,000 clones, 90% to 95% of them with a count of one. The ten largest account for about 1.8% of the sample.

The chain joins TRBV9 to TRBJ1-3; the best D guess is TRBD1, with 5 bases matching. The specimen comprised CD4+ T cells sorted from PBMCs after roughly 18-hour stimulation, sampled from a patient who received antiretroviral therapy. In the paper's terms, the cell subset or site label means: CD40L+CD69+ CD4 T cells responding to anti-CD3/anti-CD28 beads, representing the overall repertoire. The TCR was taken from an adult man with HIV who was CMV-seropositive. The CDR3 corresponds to CASSLSPGTERNTIYF. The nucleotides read TGTGCCAGCAGTCTATCCCCCGGGACGGAAAGAAACACCATATATTTT.